These 20 T cell receptor beta chains share one sample of origin, sequenced in a study of regulatory T cells in long-lasting Graves disease. Regarding time point: persistent/refractory GD, antithyroid drugs over 5 years with positive TRAb. The TCR library used RNA extracted from PBMCs. Library construction for TCR beta used iRepertoire HTBI primers and Arm-PCR of CDR3 regions. TCRdb re-analysed the multiplex PCR reads in MiXCR, keeping a single row per CDR3 protein. This sample has more than 350,000 distinct CDR3 sequences, with 21% found just once. The source material was peripheral blood mononuclear cells (PBMCs), sampled when the disease was refractory, from a patient treated with antithyroid drugs. Receptors originate from a female donor with Graves disease.

Turning to this clonotype: This may be a read error: a much more frequent sequence differs by one nucleotide. The J gene is TRBJ2-7, the V gene TRBV28; tentatively, D is TRBD2 (5 bases). V shed 6 bases and J shed 5 bases, with 14 bases lying between them. The CDR3 covers 13 residues. Per the germline V gene, CDR1 is MDHEN and CDR2 is SYDVKM. The CDR3 DNA sequence: TGTGCCAGCAGCCCGGGCGGGCTCCACGAGCAGTACTTC. It encodes CASSPGGLHEQYF.

This clonotype was counted ten times or more. This sequence joins TRBV2 and TRBJ2-7; the D gene is possibly TRBD2 (6 bases). CDR1 and CDR2 from the germline V gene are SNHLY and FYNNEI. This CDR3 contains 13 residues. Between the trimmed V and J ends, which lost 4 bases and 5 bases, there was a span of 12 bases. The CDR3 loop is CASSGQGGDEQYF. CDR3 nucleotide sequence: TGTGCCAGCAGTGGCCAGGGAGGCGACGAGCAGTACTTC.

The chain joins TRBV20-1 to TRBJ2-5, with D uncertain. V lost 5 bases, J lost 3 bases, and 10 bases lay in between. This CDR3 contains 12 residues. Germline V gene sequence: CDR1 DFQATT, CDR2 SNEGSKA (reference sequence). For the CDR3, the DNA is TGCAGTGCTGAGAATCTCGAAGAGACCCAGTACTTC. This encodes CSAENLEETQYF.

This clonotype came up many times. The gene calls are TRBV11-1 and TRBJ2-2; D might be TRBD2 (5 bases). V lost 2 bases and J 7 bases, leaving 8 bases between the germline ends. CDR1 is SGHAT and CDR2 is FQDESV in the germline V gene (reference sequence). The CDR3 length is 13 residues. CDR3 nucleotides: TGTGCCAGCAGCTTACGGAGGCACGGGGAGCTGTTTTTT. Translated: CASSLRRHGELFF. Using reference TRBV11-1 and TRBJ2-2 for the parts outside the CDR3, the full variable domain is EAEVAQSPRYKITEKSQAVAFWCDPISGHATLYWYRQILGQGPELLVQFQDESVVDDSQLPKDRFSAERLKGVDSTLKIQPAELGDSAMYLCASSLRRHGELFFGEGSRLTVL.

Worth noting for this clonotype: Only one base separates this from a far larger clonotype, so it likely reflects a read error. The DNA of the CDR3 is TGTGCCAGCAGCGTCACAGGGGGTAGTACCCAAGAGACCCAGTACTTC. Translated, it gives CASSVTGGSTQETQYF. V is TRBV5-5 and J is TRBJ2-5, with 8 nucleotides matching TRBD1. Germline trimming cut 4 bases from V and 1 base from J; bases unmatched to any gene: 9. Germline V gene data show CDR1 as SGHKS and CDR2 as YYEKEE (reference sequence). The CDR3 runs 16 residues.

Sample share makes this clonotype medium-sized. The germline gene is not matched at one end of the junction; a read error may be the cause. The chain carries TRBV10-1 and TRBJ1-5; 8 bases line up with TRBD1. Germline V gene sequence: CDR1 WNHNN, CDR2 SYGVQD (reference sequence). The CDR3 is made up of 15 amino acids. The CDR3 DNA sequence: TGTGCCAGCAGTCGGGACAGGTCAAACAATCAGCCCCAGCATTTT. Encoded protein: CASSRDRSNNQPQHF.

V gene TRBV18 combines with J gene TRBJ1-5; D possibly corresponds to TRBD1 (5 bases). The CDR3 has 14 amino acids. V lost 3 bases to trimming and J lost 9 bases, with 15 bases between them. Germline values: CDR1 KGHSH, CDR2 LQKENI. CDR3 in DNA: TGTGCCAGCTCACCGGGGGACGGCGGGGCGCCCCAGCATTTT. Amino acids: CASSPGDGGAPQHF.

Turning to this clonotype: A much larger clone lies a single base off, so this may be a read error. The chain couples TRBV5-1 to TRBJ1-5; D not resolved. Germline V lookup: CDR1 SGHRS, CDR2 YFSETQ. Trimming removed 3 bases at V and 4 bases at J, with 11 bases between. CDR3 length equals 14 residues. The CDR3 DNA reads TGCGCCAGCAGCTCAGTGGGCGCGAATCAGCCCCAGCATTTT. Translating gives CASSSVGANQPQHF.

The chain uses TRBV19 and TRBJ2-7, with D unclear. V lost 4 bases and J lost 7, with 23 bases in between. Per germline, CDR1 LNHDA and CDR2 SQIVND (reference sequence). CDR3 length: 16 residues. The DNA for the CDR3 is TGTGCCAGTAGTACCACTGGACCGGTGGGGTTTCGTGAGCAGTACTTC. Its protein product is CASSTTGPVGFREQYF.

This clonotype was recorded many times. V and J are TRBV11-2 and TRBJ2-5; TRBD2 matches at 12 bases. Looked up from germline, CDR1 is SGHAT and CDR2 is FQNNGV. Trimming at V came to 4 bases and at J to 5 bases, leaving 8 bases not matched to a gene. The length of the CDR3 is 16 residues. This CDR3 is CASSSTSTSGSETQYF. In nucleotides, the CDR3 is TGTGCCAGCAGCTCTACTTCGACTAGCGGGAGTGAGACCCAGTACTTC.

The rearrangement links TRBV12-3 or TRBV12-4 to TRBJ1-2, with D unclear. The CDR3 has 14 amino acids. V shed 2 bases and J shed 4 bases, with 11 bases lying between them. The CDR3, as DNA: TGTGCCAGCAGTTTATCAGTGAGATCCTATGGCTACACCTTC. This sequence encodes CASSLSVRSYGYTF.

The gene calls are TRBV12-3 or TRBV12-4 and TRBJ2-7, with 12 bases that match TRBD1. J gave up 5 bases and V 6 bases, and 8 bases lay outside the gene matches. This CDR3 is 15 amino acids long. The CDR3 loop is CASRIHGTGGNEQYF. The CDR3 DNA follows: TGTGCCAGCAGGATTCACGGGACAGGGGGCAACGAGCAGTACTTC.

CDR3 loop: CASSPSPTGRNEQFF. In nucleotides, the CDR3 is TGTGCCAGCAGCCCCTCTCCGACAGGGAGAAATGAGCAGTTCTTC. The chain has TRBV7-9 and TRBJ2-1, with TRBD1 matching over 7 bases. Germline CDR1 and CDR2: SEHNR and FQNEAQ (reference sequence). J was trimmed by 7 bases and V by 5 bases; bases with no gene match: 11. CDR3 length: 15 amino acids. The full variable domain, its missing parts supplied by reference TRBV7-9 and TRBJ2-1, is DTGVSQNPRHKITKRGQNVTFRCDPISEHNRLYWYRQTLGQGPEFLTYFQNEAQLEKSRLLSDRFSAERPKGSFSTLEIQRTEQGDSAMYLCASSPSPTGRNEQFFGPGTRLTVL.

Ten or more counts support this clonotype. V gene TRBV28 combines with J gene TRBJ2-5; TRBD1 might be the D (6 bases). Germline CDR1 is MDHEN and CDR2 is SYDVKM. The CDR3 runs 15 residues. Trimming left V 8 bases short and J 5 bases short, with 21 bases between. CDR3: CASSSTGAGGETQYF. The CDR3 nucleotides read TGTGCCAGCTCATCAACCGGGGCTGGGGGCGAGACCCAGTACTTC.

V usage is TRBV7-6 and J usage is TRBJ2-7; 10 positions agree with TRBD2. CDR1 SGHVS and CDR2 FNYEAQ come from the germline V gene. This CDR3 is 20 amino acids long. J lost 7 bases, V lost 5 bases, and 26 bases had no gene match. The CDR3 nucleotides read TGTGCCAGCAGCACGCGACTAGCGGGCCTCGGTTTTAGAACCTTTCGAGAGCAGTACTTC. Translation: CASSTRLAGLGFRTFREQYF.

The CDR3 reads CASSQDLQGTKGYTF. CDR3 nucleotide sequence: TGCGCCAGCAGCCAAGATCTCCAGGGTACGAAGGGCTACACCTTC. The chain is built from TRBV4-1 and TRBJ1-2; maybe TRBD1 (5 bases). This CDR3 is 15 amino acids long. Germline CDR1 MGHRA, CDR2 YSYEKL. Trimming left V 0 bases short and J 8 bases short, with 16 bases between.

This clonotype was recorded at least ten times. The genes are TRBV6-1 and TRBJ1-5; D possibly corresponds to TRBD1 (5 bases). V shed 5 bases and J shed 1 base, with 9 bases lying between them. The CDR3 extends over 14 amino acids. Germline V gene lookup returns CDR1 MNHNS and CDR2 SASEGT. This chain's CDR3 is CASSSRESNQPQHF. CDR3 nucleotides: TGTGCCAGCAGTAGCAGGGAGAGCAATCAGCCCCAGCATTTT.

V and J are TRBV5-1 and TRBJ2-7; 9 bases are shared with TRBD2. Trimming cost V 5 bases and J 0 bases; bases outside gene matches: 6. The germline gives CDR1 SGHRS, CDR2 YFSETQ. This CDR3 comprises 15 residues. The CDR3 protein is CASRPAGGPSYEQYF. CDR3 nucleotide sequence: TGCGCCAGCAGACCCGCGGGAGGGCCCTCCTACGAGCAGTACTTC.

The chain recombines TRBV28 with TRBJ2-7; D is undetermined. Trimming removed 8 bases from V and 4 bases from J, with 21 bases in between. The CDR3 is 15 amino acids. Germline values: CDR1 MDHEN, CDR2 SYDVKM. CDR3: CASAGEASGAYEQYF. DNA of the CDR3: TGTGCCAGCGCCGGCGAGGCTAGTGGTGCATACGAGCAGTACTTC.

This clonotype was counted many times. V usage is TRBV28 and J usage is TRBJ1-2; possible D gene TRBD1, 6 bases. Trimming stripped 5 bases from V and 13 bases from J, with 14 bases between. Per the germline V gene, CDR1 is MDHEN and CDR2 is SYDVKM. This CDR3 spans 11 amino acids. The CDR3 here is CASSPGQPVTF. The CDR3 nucleotides read TGTGCCAGCAGTCCCGGACAGCCGGTCACCTTC.